These 15 T cell receptor beta chains were all obtained from the same sample, sequenced in a study of CD8 T cells in ankylosing spondylitis. From the 5' RACE reads, TCRdb called clonotypes with MiXCR, one entry per CDR3 protein. The sample has 350,000 to 450,000 distinct CDR3 sequences; roughly 26% are singletons. Findings and limits, study-wide: Seemingly distinctive of ankylosing spondylitis blood was a TCR beta motif formed by eight highly homologous variants.

These TCRs' antigens remain unknown. Sequencing was done on a sample of blood, either unsorted or a sorted T cell fraction (not recorded which). The receptors stem from a male donor with ankylosing spondylitis.

This clonotype occurred many times. The J gene is TRBJ2-1, the V gene TRBV15, with 12 nucleotides matching TRBD2. Germline CDR1 reads LNHNV; CDR2 reads YYDKDF (reference sequence). V lost 0 bases, J lost 3 bases, and 6 bases stayed unmatched. This CDR3 region has 18 residues. As DNA, the CDR3 is TGTGCCACCAGCAGAGATCCGCCGACTAGCGGGAGCTACAATGAGCAGTTCTTC. The encoded protein is CATSRDPPTSGSYNEQFF.

The rearrangement joins TRBV18 to TRBJ2-1, with 12 positions matching TRBD2. The CDR3 covers 15 residues. V was pared by 3 bases and J by 8 bases, with 5 bases of the junction left unmatched. CDR1 is KGHSH, CDR2 LQKENI, per germline. DNA of the CDR3: TGTGCCAGCTCACCGCCTAGCGGGAGGGCATATGAGCAGTTCTTC. It yields the protein CASSPPSGRAYEQFF.

A few counts support this clonotype. The V call is TRBV5-1, the J call TRBJ1-6; D gene uncertain. CDR1 SGHRS and CDR2 YFSETQ come from the germline V gene. The ends were cut back, 4 bases at V and 10 bases at J, with 12 bases in the middle. This CDR3 has 13 residues. The CDR3 DNA is TGCGCCAGCAGCGATAGTTTGGGATCACCCCTCCACTTT. Protein product: CASSDSLGSPLHF.

This clonotype has only a few counts. The J gene is TRBJ1-1, the V gene TRBV12-3 or TRBV12-4, with 8 bases identical to TRBD1. The CDR3 loop spans 13 amino acids. The junction had 5 bases not matched to a gene; V was cut back by 7 bases and J by 4 bases. The CDR3: CASTRTGFTEAFF. The CDR3 nucleotides are TGTGCCAGCACCAGGACAGGGTTCACTGAAGCTTTCTTT.

This clonotype was seen many times. The chain employs TRBV20-1 and TRBJ1-5, with D maybe TRBD1 (5 bases). The V gene lost 0 bases and the J gene lost 5 bases, with 17 bases spanning the gap. Per the germline V gene, CDR1 is DFQATT and CDR2 is SNEGSKA (reference sequence). The CDR3 consists of 16 residues. The CDR3 reads CSARDPRQGGDQPQHF. Here the CDR3 DNA reads TGCAGTGCTAGAGATCCGCGGCAGGGCGGAGATCAGCCCCAGCATTTT.

The rearrangement uses TRBV24-1 and TRBJ2-2; D unresolved. Looked up from germline, CDR1 is KGHDR and CDR2 is SFDVKD. V was shortened by 1 base and J by 1 base, with 21 bases between the two germline ends. This CDR3 contains 20 residues. The DNA of the CDR3 is TGTGCCACCAGTGATTTTGTCGGACCTACTTCAGACCGGAACACCGGGGAGCTGTTTTTT. Its translation: CATSDFVGPTSDRNTGELFF.

J is TRBJ2-7 and V is TRBV7-8, with 8 bases aligning to TRBD1. V dropped 5 bases and J dropped 3; count of bases not matched to a gene: 9. CDR1 SGHVS and CDR2 FQNEAQ come from the germline V gene. The CDR3 runs to 15 residues. The CDR3 nucleotides read TGTGCCAGCAGCGCATACCCCGGGACAGGCTACGAGCAGTACTTC. This sequence encodes CASSAYPGTGYEQYF. Full variable domain (rest looked up from reference TRBV7-8 and TRBJ2-7): GAGVSQSPRYKVAKRGQDVALRCDPISGHVSLFWYQQALGQGPEFLTYFQNEAQLDKSGLPSDRFFAERPEGSVSTLKIQRTQQEDSAVYLCASSAYPGTGYEQYFGPGTRLTVT.

The V and J genes are TRBV19 and TRBJ2-2, with TRBD1 as a possible D gene (6 bases). V was shortened by 5 bases and J by 5 bases, with 12 bases between the two germline ends. The V gene's germline CDR1 is LNHDA and CDR2 SQIVND (reference sequence). The CDR3 runs 14 residues. DNA of the CDR3: TGTGCCAGTAGTCCCCGACAGGAAACCGGGGAGCTGTTTTTT. Its protein is CASSPRQETGELFF.

This clonotype has more than one count but fewer than ten. The CDR3 region has the DNA TGTGCCAGCAGTCCCAAGTCCGGCCACTCCTACGAGCAGTACTTC. Amino acid sequence: CASSPKSGHSYEQYF. The rearrangement uses TRBV7-9 and TRBJ2-7; D is uncertain. The CDR3 has 15 residues. The V and J ends lost 6 bases and 0 bases respectively, with 15 bases between them. Germline CDR1 SEHNR, CDR2 FQNEAQ (reference sequence).

This clonotype showed up just a few times. The chain is built from TRBV20-1 and TRBJ2-4; 8 positions agree with TRBD2. The CDR3 covers 15 residues. Germline CDR1 and CDR2: DFQATT and SNEGSKA (reference sequence). V dropped 0 bases and J dropped 4; count of bases not matched to a gene: 5. Written as DNA, the CDR3 is TGCAGTGCTAGAGAAGGTAGCGGGGCTAAAAACATTCAGTACTTC. Translating gives CSAREGSGAKNIQYF.

The V call is TRBV29-1, the J call TRBJ1-1, with a possible D match to TRBD1 (6 bases). V lost 7 bases to trimming and J lost 6 bases, with 12 bases between them. The CDR3 extends over 11 amino acids. Germline V CDR1 and CDR2: SQVTM, ANQGSEA. CDR3 in DNA: TGCAGCGGTCGGGGGGCAGCTGAAGCTTTCTTT. It yields the protein CSGRGAAEAFF.

This clonotype has just a few counts. The chain is built from TRBV30 and TRBJ2-7; TRBD1 matches 9 bases. V was clipped by 2 bases and J by 7 bases; unmatched bases: 6. Germline lookup yields CDR1 GTSNPN and CDR2 SVGIG (reference sequence). The CDR3 is 13 residues long. The CDR3, as DNA: TGTGCCTGGAGTCAACAGGGGGCTGGGGAGCAGTACGTC. It is translated as CAWSQQGAGEQYV.

This clonotype was seen only a few times. The J gene is TRBJ1-5, the V gene TRBV6-5; no reliable D call. The CDR3 runs 14 residues. V was trimmed by 2 bases and J by 2 bases, leaving 7 bases between them. CDR1 MNHEY and CDR2 SVGAGI come from the germline V gene. Written as DNA, the CDR3 is TGTGCCAGCAGTTACGGGGTGGGCAATCAGCCCCAGCATTTT. It encodes CASSYGVGNQPQHF.

This clonotype was counted a few times. CDR3 sequence: CASSLPVEGYEQYF. The DNA of the CDR3 is TGTGCCAGCAGCCTCCCGGTTGAGGGATACGAGCAGTACTTC. V gene TRBV7-2 combines with J gene TRBJ2-7; D might be TRBD2 (5 bases). Per germline, CDR1 SGHTA and CDR2 FQGNSA. V dropped 5 bases and J dropped 4 bases, with 15 bases sitting between them. This CDR3 contains 14 residues. Full variable domain (outside the CDR3, taken from reference TRBV7-2 and TRBJ2-7): GAGVSQSPSNKVTEKGKDVELRCDPISGHTALYWYRQSLGQGLEFLIYFQGNSAPDKSGLPSDRFSAERTGGSVSTLTIQRTQQEDSAVYLCASSLPVEGYEQYFGPGTRLTVT.

This clonotype was seen a few times. The chain recombines TRBV5-1 with TRBJ1-2; unclear D gene. The CDR3 runs to 13 residues. Germline V CDR1 and CDR2: SGHRS, YFSETQ. V lost 6 bases, J lost 3 bases, and 12 bases lay in between. CDR3 nucleotide sequence: TGCGCCAGCACCGCGGGAGGTGACTATGGCTACACCTTC. Translation: CASTAGGDYGYTF.